This TCR beta chain was sequenced for a study of neurological immune-mediated disorders (dated by TCRdb to about 2019). Background for the entire study: Among the approximately 35 multiple sclerosis patients, relapsing-remitting MS accounted for 31 and secondary progressive MS accounted for 3. The study compared peripheral blood TCR-beta repertoires of HTLV-I-associated myelopathy (HAM/TSP) patients, multiple sclerosis patients and healthy controls using UMI-based sequencing. The 95 to 120 TCR-beta libraries included longitudinal samples, technical triplicates and paired sorted CD4+ and CD8+ T-cell subsets alongside PBMC samples. The cohort included around 70 subjects: roughly 15 with HAM/TSP, around 34 with multiple sclerosis, and approximately 20 healthy controls.

Broad study findings and their caveats: The MS cluster showed no association with clinical or MRI features, and the authors stated that larger cohorts are needed. The highest TCR clonal expansion was observed in HAM/TSP patients, whereas the lowest was observed in MS patients, even when compared with healthy controls. Phylogenetic analysis grouped repertoires from 18 of 34 MS patients into a cluster of related CDR3 sequences, suggesting a possible repertoire-level signature. No identical CDR3 amino acid sequences were shared among expanded clones across subjects, suggesting private TCR-beta repertoires in all groups.

For the unsorted PBMC libraries, 2 million PBMCs were stored in RNAlater at -80 degrees C until RNA extraction and were used to generate the libraries. Multiple sclerosis patients were enrolled in a US clinical protocol under which disease progression was evaluated by magnetic resonance imaging. Peripheral blood underwent Ficoll-Hypaque density gradient centrifugation to isolate PBMCs, which were then cryopreserved in liquid nitrogen. This clonotype was observed many times. No antigen is known for it. Base qualities are not provided; no much larger clone lies one nucleotide away. cDNA synthesis used template-switch 5'RACE with a primer carrying a 10-nucleotide random unique molecular identifier tagging each TCR transcript. Each sequencing run produced over 180 million TCR-beta sequences covering 15-18 subjects. The RNeasy kit was used for extraction of total RNA. TCR-beta VDJ regions were amplified with primers for the TCR constant region and the 5'RACE anchor, using the KAPA Real-time Library Amplification kit. Sample indexes and Illumina adaptors were added in a first PCR, and a second PCR then increased library yield. After Ampure bead purification, the TCR product of roughly 650 bp was size-selected on a 2% E-gel SizeSelection system. Library quality was checked on a Bioanalyzer, concentration was measured with Qubit, and libraries were quantified with the Kapa Library Quantification kit before pooling. An Illumina HiSeq 2500 was used to sequence the libraries paired-end at 2 x 150 bp. To increase sequence diversity, 25-30% phiX was spiked into each library pool. As for the original processing: The quality-filtered reads were processed with the UMI-based MiGEC pipeline, whose error correction step removed more than 80% of the raw TCR sequences. IMGT germline references were used for aligning VDJ genes, and each clonotype was defined as a unique CDR3 amino acid sequence together with its V-J genes. Clonal expansion, Shannon diversity and CDR3 relatedness (CalcPairwiseDistances, ClusterSamples) were evaluated with VDJtools, and phylogenetic trees were built with CLCbio workbench. A clone was classed as expanded if it had 8 or more unique UMIs, a cutoff based on coefficient-of-variation modelling across technical triplicates. The raw public data were reprocessed by TCRdb itself: fastp quality trimming at Q25, MiXCR clonotype calling, in-frame beta chains only. Rows with one shared CDR3 protein collapse into an entry with the most common genes and DNA. The V and J calls were not made by the authors but by TCRdb's processing. For this sample there are about 59,000 distinct CDR3 sequences; under 4.5% appear just once. Of the sample, approximately 3.3% is held by the ten largest clones.

The germline V gene encodes CDR1 LGHDT and CDR2 YNNKEL (reference sequence). V is trimmed back by 1 base and J by 3 bases, and the junction contains 2 bases that no gene match accounts for. The CDR3 runs 15 amino acids, cysteine and phenylalanine included. Only the CDR3 region is kept as DNA, spanning 45 bases read in frame from base 1. Input material: PBMCs. The V and J genes are TRBV3-1 and TRBJ1-2; TRBD1 aligns with 10 central bases. This clonotype originated in a woman aged 25 to 39 with multiple sclerosis. Here the CDR3 is given as CASSQVGTGDYGYTF. The nucleotide sequence reads TGTGCCAGCAGCCAAGTTGGGACAGGGGACTATGGCTACACCTTC.